The 6 T cell receptor beta chains listed next were all sequenced from one sample in a study of T cell repertoires in cytomegalovirus infection. For these receptors, no antigen is known. MiXCR, applied by TCRdb to the reads, yields one record per CDR3 protein. The sample consists of around 750,000 distinct CDR3 sequences, over 25% of them appearing once. The material was cultured CD8+ T cells from PBMCs, obtained from culture after CMV antigen stimulation. These receptors originate from a human donor in good health (CMV status not recorded). Some clones in this sample may be carry-over from other donors' samples.

The chain has TRBV5-6 and TRBJ2-7; TRBD1 matches at 12 bases. The germline gives CDR1 SGHDT, CDR2 YYEEEE. After removal of 4 bases from V and 5 bases from J, the junction contained 4 bases not matched to a gene. The CDR3 is made up of 14 amino acids. CDR3 sequence (DNA): TGTGCCAGCAGCACGGGACAGGGGGCGAACGAGCAGTACTTC. It yields the protein CASSTGQGANEQYF.

V is TRBV11-1 and J is TRBJ2-5, with 9 bases fitting TRBD2. In germline, CDR1 is SGHAT, CDR2 FQDESV (reference sequence). The junction had 16 bases not matched to a gene; V was cut back by 7 bases and J by 4 bases. This CDR3 contains 17 residues. CDR3 sequence: CASNSFLAGTTRETQYF. The CDR3 bases are TGTGCCAGCAACTCGTTTCTAGCGGGGACCACTAGAGAGACCCAGTACTTC.

This rearrangement joins TRBV7-9 to TRBJ1-1; 7 bases match TRBD1. The CDR3 contains 15 residues. V shed 1 base, J shed 7 bases, and the junction held 9 bases outside the gene matches. The germline V gene encodes CDR1 SEHNR and CDR2 FQNEAQ (reference sequence). In DNA form, the CDR3 reads TGTGCCAGCAGCTTAGGGGGACAGTTGGTCAATGAAGCTTTCTTT. Translated: CASSLGGQLVNEAFF.

Only a few counts were recorded for this clonotype. The chain is built from TRBV27 and TRBJ1-6, with TRBD1 matching over 7 bases. V dropped 5 bases and J dropped 6; count of bases not matched to a gene: 1. The CDR3 runs to 13 residues. Per germline, CDR1 MNHEY and CDR2 SMNVEV (reference sequence). The CDR3 coding sequence is TGTGCCAGCAGTCGACAGGGTAATTCACCCCTCCACTTT. Translation: CASSRQGNSPLHF.

The rearrangement uses TRBV20-1 and TRBJ1-5; D perhaps matches TRBD1 (5 bases). Trimming took 5 bases from V and 2 from J, leaving 16 bases between them. The CDR3 sequence is 15 residues long. The germline CDR1 and CDR2 sequences are DFQATT and SNEGSKA (reference sequence). As DNA, the CDR3 is TGCAGTGCTCCGGACGGGGCACTAGGCAATCAGCCCCAGCATTTT. Residues: CSAPDGALGNQPQHF.

The genes are TRBV20-1 and TRBJ1-2; D gene uncertain. The CDR3 consists of 13 residues. Germline CDR1 reads DFQATT; CDR2 reads SNEGSKA (reference sequence). V was cut by 0 bases and J by 5 bases, with 10 bases left in between. The CDR3 bases are TGCAGTGCTAGAGAGGGAACCTTTTATGGCTACACCTTC. Protein product: CSAREGTFYGYTF.